The 22 T cell receptor beta chains below come from one sample, sequenced in a study of T cells in narcolepsy. The method was immunoSEQ multiplex PCR; TCRdb's version includes in-frame clones alone and lacks a portion of them. The sample consists of about 43,000 clones, 88% of them appearing once. Material for sequencing was CD45RA- memory CD4+ T cells from PBMCs. Every receptor here comes from a human donor with narcolepsy.

The chain's CDR3 is CASSFRRNEQYF. In DNA, the CDR3 is TGTGCCAGTAGTTTTCGACGCAACGAGCAGTACTTC. The rearrangement joins TRBV19 to TRBJ2-5; D not certain. Gene TRBJ2-7 matches the end of the DNA better, so the J call may be wrong. CDR1 LNHDA and CDR2 SQIVND come from the germline V gene (reference sequence). This CDR3 is 12 amino acids long.

The chain has TRBV5-1 and TRBJ1-1, with D hard to call. The CDR3 extends over 13 amino acids. Trimming removed 8 bases from V and 1 base from J, with 12 bases in between. From germline, CDR1 is SGHRS and CDR2 YFSETQ. The CDR3 bases are TGCGCCAGTACGGGAGGGCAGAACACTGAAGCTTTCTTT. It yields the protein CASTGGQNTEAFF.

This clone was observed a handful of times. The chain uses TRBV2 and TRBJ2-7, with 14 positions matching TRBD2. V trimming: 7 bases; J trimming: 7 bases; junction bases outside the gene matches: 6. This CDR3 has 14 residues. Germline assignment: CDR1 SNHLY and CDR2 FYNNEI. The CDR3, as DNA: TGTGCCAGCAAGAGACTAGCGGGGGGGAGGGAGCAGTACTTC. It yields the protein CASKRLAGGREQYF.

This chain connects TRBV25-1 to TRBJ2-1, with 10 bases fitting TRBD2. V shed 9 bases, J shed 12 bases, and the junction held 11 bases outside the gene matches. Germline V gene lookup returns CDR1 MGHDK and CDR2 SYGVNS. CDR3 size: 13 residues. CDR3 region: CASGLAEFRWQFF. In DNA, the CDR3 is TGTGCCAGTGGACTAGCGGAATTCCGGTGGCAGTTCTTC.

This sequence joins TRBV30 and TRBJ2-7; 9 bases are a match to TRBD1. CDR1 is GTSNPN, CDR2 SVGIG, per germline (reference sequence). The CDR3 totals 13 residues. Trimming took 2 bases from V and 9 from J; bases not matched to a gene: 8. The CDR3 coding sequence is TGTGCCTGGAGTCCCGGGACAGGGAGCGCGCAGTACTTC. This sequence encodes CAWSPGTGSAQYF.

The rearrangement joins TRBV7-2 to TRBJ2-7; 10 nucleotides agree with TRBD1. V lost 3 bases and J lost 6; bases outside the gene matches: 8. The V gene's germline CDR1 is SGHTA and CDR2 FQGNSA. This CDR3 region has 15 residues. CDR3 region: CASSFSGQGNGEQYF. The CDR3, as DNA: TGTGCCAGCAGCTTTTCGGGACAGGGGAACGGCGAGCAGTACTTC.

V is TRBV2 and J is TRBJ2-3, with D possibly matching TRBD1 (5 bases). The CDR3 consists of 15 residues. V lost 5 bases to trimming and J lost 1 base, with 13 bases between them. From germline, CDR1 is SNHLY and CDR2 FYNNEI. The CDR3 coding sequence is TGTGCCAGCAGTTTACCTCAAGGGGGCACAGATACGCAGTATTTT. The encoded protein is CASSLPQGGTDTQYF.

The chain has TRBV23-1 and TRBJ2-3; 10 bases are a match to TRBD2. TRBV23-1 is sorted into the ORF group, with uncertain function. The CDR3 runs to 14 residues. V lost 3 bases and J lost 4; bases outside the gene matches: 1. CDR3 nucleotides: TGCGCCAGCAGTCACGGGACTAGCGCAGATACGCAGTATTTT. Residues: CASSHGTSADTQYF.

This clone has only one observation. V is TRBV5-1 and J is TRBJ2-1, with 9 bases lining up with TRBD1. Germline trimming cut 0 bases from V and 7 bases from J; bases unmatched to any gene: 17. The CDR3 extends over 19 amino acids. Germline V gene sequence: CDR1 SGHRS, CDR2 YFSETQ. In nucleotides, the CDR3 is TGCGCCAGCAGCTTGGCCCCCCTTGGAGACAGGGGGACAAGGAATGAGCAGTTCTTC. Translation: CASSLAPLGDRGTRNEQFF.

This chain joins TRBV5-1 and TRBJ2-7; TRBD2 aligns across 9 bases. The length of the CDR3 is 18 residues. After removal of 2 bases from V and 7 bases from J, the junction contained 19 bases not matched to a gene. The germline V gene has CDR1 SGHRS and CDR2 YFSETQ. The CDR3: CASSFFGGRAQQAGEQYF. CDR3 in DNA: TGCGCCAGCAGCTTTTTCGGCGGGAGGGCCCAACAAGCGGGGGAGCAGTACTTC.

This rearrangement joins TRBV21-1 to TRBJ1-4; the table names TRBD1, a call not compared with the DNA. TRBV21-1 is annotated as a pseudogene. CDR3 size: 17 residues. The CDR3 is CASSKLGPGTGPEKLFF. CDR3 bases: TGTGCCAGCAGCAAACTCGGACCCGGGACAGGGCCAGAAAAACTGTTTTTT.

The chain joins TRBV27 to TRBJ2-3; D unclear. Germline V lookup: CDR1 MNHEY, CDR2 SMNVEV (reference sequence). This CDR3 has 15 residues. The V and J ends lost 4 bases and 5 bases respectively, with 16 bases between them. The CDR3 region is CASSSSRSKGDTQYF. Written as DNA, the CDR3 is TGTGCCAGCAGTTCCAGTCGGAGCAAAGGAGATACGCAGTATTTT.

This clone turned up a few times. The rearrangement uses TRBV6-1 and TRBJ1-3, with D unclear. The CDR3 totals 13 residues. Trimming pared 6 bases from V and 4 bases from J, leaving 10 bases between. Germline V lookup: CDR1 MNHNS, CDR2 SASEGT. The CDR3 nucleotides read TGTGCCAGCAGCACCGCCTCAGGAAACACCATATATTTT. The encoded protein is CASSTASGNTIYF.

CDR3 residues: CASSQITGSNGELFF. CDR3 bases: TGCGCCAGCAGCCAAATCACAGGGTCCAACGGGGAGCTGTTTTTT. The chain combines TRBV5-1 with TRBJ2-2, with D tentatively TRBD1 (6 bases). Trimming pared 4 bases from V and 7 bases from J, leaving 17 bases between. This CDR3 is 15 amino acids long. Germline V gene sequence: CDR1 SGHRS, CDR2 YFSETQ.

V is TRBV11-2 and J is TRBJ2-4, with 10 bases fitting TRBD1. Germline lookup yields CDR1 SGHAT and CDR2 FQNNGV. The CDR3 loop spans 16 amino acids. V shed 4 bases and J 2 bases; nucleotides not matched to a gene: 5. For the CDR3, the DNA is TGTGCCAGCAGCTCCCCGGGACAGGGGTCCAAAAACATTCAGTACTTC. This encodes CASSSPGQGSKNIQYF.

This chain uses TRBV25-1 with TRBJ1-1; the match to TRBD1 covers 8 bases. The CDR3 covers 13 residues. The germline CDR1 and CDR2 sequences are MGHDK and SYGVNS. The V and J ends lost 6 bases and 7 bases, in that order; junction bases with no gene match: 7. The CDR3 DNA sequence: TGTGCCAGCAGAAAGACAGGGGTTCGTGAAGCTTTCTTT. This gives the protein CASRKTGVREAFF. The full variable domain, rest sourced from reference TRBV25-1 and TRBJ1-1, is EADIYQTPRYLVIGTGKKITLECSQTMGHDKMYWYQQDPGMELHLIHYSYGVNSTEKGDLSSESTVSRIRTEHFPLTLESARPSHTSQYLCASRKTGVREAFFGQGTRLTVV.

The chain uses TRBV7-6 and TRBJ1-1; D not certain. Trimming pared 2 bases from V and 3 bases from J, leaving 7 bases between. Germline V gene sequence: CDR1 SGHVS, CDR2 FNYEAQ. The CDR3 runs 13 residues. The CDR3 nucleotides are TGTGCCAGCAGCTTATTGGGTTACACTGAAGCTTTCTTT. Amino acid sequence: CASSLLGYTEAFF.

This sequence joins TRBV11-3 and TRBJ2-7; no clear D. V was shortened by 1 base and J by 9 bases, with 13 bases between the two germline ends. This CDR3 has 13 residues. Germline V gene data show CDR1 as SGHNT and CDR2 as YENEEA. The CDR3 DNA reads as TGTGCCAGCAGCTTAGTCCAACTACGAGCGCAGTACTTC. The encoded protein is CASSLVQLRAQYF.

The chain joins TRBV19 to TRBJ1-5; 7 bases are a match to TRBD1. Germline trimming cut 6 bases from V and 2 bases from J; bases unmatched to any gene: 7. The CDR3 loop spans 15 amino acids. The germline CDR1 and CDR2 sequences are LNHDA and SQIVND (reference sequence). CDR3 amino acids: CASSAKGAGNQPQHF. CDR3 bases: TGTGCCAGTAGCGCAAAGGGGGCTGGCAATCAGCCCCAGCATTTT. The complete variable domain, with remaining parts taken from reference TRBV19 and TRBJ1-5, reads DGGITQSPKYLFRKEGQNVTLSCEQNLNHDAMYWYRQDPGQGLRLIYYSQIVNDFQKGDIAEGYSVSREKKESFPLTVTSAQKNPTAFYLCASSAKGAGNQPQHFGDGTRLSIL.

The chain employs TRBV11-2 and TRBJ2-1; TRBD2 is a possible D gene (5 bases). This CDR3 comprises 15 residues. Germline CDR1 is SGHAT and CDR2 is FQNNGV. V was cut by 5 bases and J by 0 bases, with 11 bases left in between. As DNA, the CDR3 is TGTGCCAGCAGCCGTAGCGAGAGCTCCTACAATGAGCAGTTCTTC. Amino acids: CASSRSESSYNEQFF.

The chain joins TRBV7-6 to TRBJ1-6; D not certain. The CDR3 sequence is 12 residues long. The germline V gene has CDR1 SGHVS and CDR2 FNYEAQ. Trimming left V 5 bases short and J 10 bases short, with 9 bases between. The CDR3 region is CASSTRRSPLHF. The CDR3 bases are TGTGCCAGCAGCACGCGGAGGTCACCCCTCCACTTT.

The chain links TRBV11-3 to TRBJ2-5, with a tentative D call TRBD2 (5 bases). Trimming removed 5 bases at V and 5 bases at J, with 9 bases between. This CDR3 has 12 residues. Germline V lookup: CDR1 SGHNT, CDR2 YENEEA. DNA for the CDR3: TGTGCCAGCAGCACGGAGGATGAGACCCAGTACTTC. It translates to CASSTEDETQYF.